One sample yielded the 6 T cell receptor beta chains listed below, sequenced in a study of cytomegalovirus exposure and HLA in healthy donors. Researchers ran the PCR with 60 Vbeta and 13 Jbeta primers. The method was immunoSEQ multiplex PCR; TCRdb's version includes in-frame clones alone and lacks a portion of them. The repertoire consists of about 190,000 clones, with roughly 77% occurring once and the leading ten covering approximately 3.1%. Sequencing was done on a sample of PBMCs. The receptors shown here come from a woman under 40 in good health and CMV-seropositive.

The CDR3 reads CASSPGWDRSYGYTF. The CDR3 bases are TGTGCCAGCAGCCCGGGTTGGGACAGGAGTTATGGCTACACCTTC. The J gene is TRBJ1-2, the V gene TRBV5-8; TRBD1 agrees at 8 bases. The germline gives CDR1 SGHTS, CDR2 YDEGEE. With V trimmed by 4 bases and J by 5 bases, 10 bases remained unmatched. This CDR3 has 15 amino acids.

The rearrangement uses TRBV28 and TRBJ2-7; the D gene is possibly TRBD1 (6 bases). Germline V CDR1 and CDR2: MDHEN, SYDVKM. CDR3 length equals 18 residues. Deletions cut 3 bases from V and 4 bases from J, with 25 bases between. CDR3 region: CASSFPLKQGRWLYEQYF. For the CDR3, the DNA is TGTGCCAGCAGTTTCCCGCTCAAACAGGGCAGGTGGTTGTACGAGCAGTACTTC.

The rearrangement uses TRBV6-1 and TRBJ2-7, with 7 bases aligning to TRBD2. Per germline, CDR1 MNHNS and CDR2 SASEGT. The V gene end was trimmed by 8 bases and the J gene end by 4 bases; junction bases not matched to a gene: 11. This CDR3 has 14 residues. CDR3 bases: TGTGCCAGCCGCTCCGGGGAGGGAACTTACGAGCAGTACTTC. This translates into CASRSGEGTYEQYF.

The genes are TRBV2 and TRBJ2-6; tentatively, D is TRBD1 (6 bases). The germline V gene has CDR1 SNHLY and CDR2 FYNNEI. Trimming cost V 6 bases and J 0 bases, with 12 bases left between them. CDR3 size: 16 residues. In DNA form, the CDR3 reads TGTGCCAGCAGGCTACAGGGTCGCTCTGGGGCCAACGTCCTGACTTTC. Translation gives CASRLQGRSGANVLTF.

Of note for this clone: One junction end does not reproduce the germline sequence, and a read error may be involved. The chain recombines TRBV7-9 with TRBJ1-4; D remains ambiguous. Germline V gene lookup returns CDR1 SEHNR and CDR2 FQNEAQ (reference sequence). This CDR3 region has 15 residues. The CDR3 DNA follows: TGTTCCAGCAGCTCCCCACGGGATGATAATGAAAAACTGTTTTTT. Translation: CSSSSPRDDNEKLFF.

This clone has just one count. The CDR3 spells CATSRPEGTSVAYNEQFF. CDR3 bases: TGTGCCACCAGCAGACCCGAAGGGACTAGCGTCGCCTACAATGAGCAGTTCTTC. The rearrangement uses TRBV15 and TRBJ2-1; 10 bases map to TRBD2. V dropped 2 bases and J dropped 2; count of bases not matched to a gene: 9. The V gene's germline CDR1 is LNHNV and CDR2 YYDKDF (reference sequence). The CDR3 has 18 residues.